Sequencing of this TCR beta chain was carried out in a study of cytomegalovirus exposure and HLA in healthy donors. Study in general: Of over 300 genotyped donors, about 81% clustered with self-reported Caucasian donors. Study-level results: Excluded were some V segments that proved indistinguishable, including TRBV6-2 and TRBV6-3. Association of 16,951 TCR beta sequences with HLA alleles was found at 0.05 false discovery rate in a later analysis. When analyzed later, the rates of TCR association showed variation by HLA locus, with DRB1 the most and HLA-C the fewest.

This clone was found a few times. What it binds is not known. It was with 60 Vbeta and 13 Jbeta primers that the PCR ran. Here immunoSEQ multiplex PCR was the method, and the copy in TCRdb shows in-frame clones only, minus some. Among nearly 110,000 clones, about 81% were seen once, and the ten largest hold approximately 2.4%. Germline V gives CDR1 ENHRY, CDR2 SYGVKD. The CDR3 consists of 13 residues. V lost 3 bases to trimming and J lost 3 bases, with 8 bases between them. This clonotype was sampled from a man younger than 45 in good health and CMV-seropositive. The sequencing sample was made of PBMCs. The chain carries TRBV10-3 and TRBJ1-2; D is possibly TRBD1 (5 bases). The CDR3 reads CAISEGGDYGYTF. In nucleotides, the CDR3 is TGTGCCATCAGTGAAGGAGGGGACTATGGCTACACCTTC.